This TCR beta chain was identified during a study of blood T cell repertoires in COVID-19. Across the study: Samples of COVID-19 (acute and convalescent) were obtained from the United States, Italy and Spain. From T cells, B-cell-depleted T cells, or PBMCs came the material, which was cDNA or gDNA.

Seattle cases were enrolled at active infection and followed longitudinally. In the authors' workflow: Nucleated cell number was recorded as an estimate derived from reference gene primer amplification. Profiled with immunoSEQ multiplex PCR; TCRdb holds only in-frame clones, not every one. V, J and clone size were drawn from that table, and D and trimming were deduced from the DNA. The table has a few hundred thousand clones, 83% seen once. This TCR was sampled from a woman aged 25 to 39 with COVID-19, enrolled during active disease. The sequencing sample was made of peripheral blood.

CDR3 loop: CSVSSPPYEQYF. The CDR3 region has the DNA TGCAGCGTCTCTTCCCCCCCCTACGAGCAGTACTTC. The chain combines TRBV29-1 with TRBJ2-7; no clear D gene. The CDR3 runs to 12 residues. Looked up from germline, CDR1 is SQVTM and CDR2 is ANQGSEA. V lost 6 bases and J 2 bases, leaving 11 bases between the germline ends.